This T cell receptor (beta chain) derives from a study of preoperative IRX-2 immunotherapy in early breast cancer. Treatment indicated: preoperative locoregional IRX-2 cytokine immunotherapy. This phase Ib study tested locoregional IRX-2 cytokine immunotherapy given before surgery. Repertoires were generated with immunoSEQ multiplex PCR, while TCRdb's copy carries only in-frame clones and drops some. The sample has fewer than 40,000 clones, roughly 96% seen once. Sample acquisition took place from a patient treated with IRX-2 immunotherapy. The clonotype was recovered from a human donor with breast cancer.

In DNA, the CDR3 is TGTGCCAGCAGTTTAGGGGCCAGAGTATATGGCTACACCTTC. Amino acids: CASSLGARVYGYTF. The chain joins TRBV28 to TRBJ1-2; tentative D call: TRBD1 (5 bases). The V gene's germline CDR1 is MDHEN and CDR2 SYDVKM. Trimming took off 2 bases at V and 5 bases at J, with 12 bases between the two ends. This CDR3 spans 14 amino acids.